This T cell receptor beta chain was retrieved from a study of T cell responses to AZD1222 COVID-19 vaccine. Study-wide findings and caveats: Clonal diversity may have been underestimated in mostly white British donors. Variant regions that are unmutated are reportedly the target of nearly half of spike-specific TCRs. Spike-wide coverage was observed for vaccine-associated CD4 TCRs, with dominant responses at 160-218 and 743-854.

Germline CDR1 reads LNHDA; CDR2 reads SQIVND (reference sequence). V lost 5 bases to trimming and J lost 0 bases; unmatched junction nucleotides: 20. This CDR3 contains 21 residues. Sequenced by immunoSEQ multiplex PCR; TCRdb stores in-frame clones only, minus some. Here the sample spans fewer than 120,000 clones, around 82% being singletons. As concerns this clone: The antigen is undetermined.

The gene calls are TRBV19 and TRBJ1-5, with TRBD1 matching over 9 bases. The TCR originated in an adult in good health. Sequenced material: peripheral blood, taken on day 0 of AZD1222 vaccination. The CDR3 DNA follows: TGTGCCAGTAGTCGATCCTGGTGGGGGACAGGGTTTCAGAGTAGCAATCAGCCCCAGCATTTT. Amino acid sequence: CASSRSWWGTGFQSSNQPQHF.